Included here is one TCR beta chain sequence, with context. This clone was recorded only once. Its binding antigen is unknown. No base qualities exist here, and no much larger clone lies one base off it. The approximately 22 healthy controls were blood donors whose buffy coats were used; they had a median age of approximately 58 years (range about 21-75), and 45% to 65% were female. On an AutoMACS, CD4+ and CD8+ cells were isolated via positive magnetic bead selection, and their purity was verified by flow cytometry. Ficoll-Paque PLUS density gradient separation was used to isolate peripheral blood mononuclear cells. DNA from CD4-enriched, CD8-enriched or PBMC samples was extracted using Nucleospin Tissue or Tissue XS kits and then quantified on a Qubit 2.0 fluorometer. Sequencing of TCRB CDR3 was done on genomic DNA with the immunoSEQ assay. In the original analysis: The analyses included only productive TCRB rearrangements. Clonality was calculated as a Shannon entropy-based productive clonality index, and a clone was defined by a unique TCRB CDR3 sequence. To calculate repertoire overlap between two samples, the template counts of each clone were considered relative to each sample's total templates. V-gene usage from TCRB sequencing and V-gene usage measured by flow cytometry were correlated (Spearman r of 0.61). In its TCRdb copy, this immuneACCESS table keeps in-frame sequences only and misses some clones. Where compared with another copy, unresolved V genes explain less than half of these, and the others have no known cause. V and J calls and clone size are given by that table; D and trimming were obtained from the DNA. The sample table lists some 13,000 clones, 60% to 80% of them with a count of one. The biggest ten clones account for 13% to 15% of the sample.

The data are from a study of somatic mutations in cytotoxic T cells in rheumatoid arthritis (dated by TCRdb to the late 2010s). Regarding the research as a whole: Some T-cell populations stained with V beta antibodies were sorted by flow on a FACSAria II or Sony SH800 to nearly 100% purity, with sorted V beta1+ cells additionally subjected to TCRB sequencing. To characterize clonality, the study used TCRB deep sequencing while asking whether somatic mutations are carried by expanded CD8+ T-cell clones in newly diagnosed, untreated rheumatoid arthritis. TCRB deep sequencing was performed for under 75 rheumatoid arthritis patients and approximately 20 healthy controls. The median ages of the patient and control groups were essentially identical.

The research as a whole found: The slight TRBV07 underrepresentation in patients was not adjusted for multiple comparisons. Rheumatoid arthritis patients and age-matched healthy controls did not significantly differ in CD8+ T-cell clonality. In patients, CD8+ clonality rose with age (Spearman r ~ 0.47), which was not the case in healthy controls. It was unknown which antigens the expanded CD8+ clones targeted, and their absence from virus-specific databases did not exclude viral specificity. Several identical CD8+ TCRB sequences were found in both blood and synovial fluid, and in about an eighth of the roughly 60 patients the largest CD8+ clone exceeded 20% of CD8+ cells.

Ends trimmed: V by 5 bases, J by 8 bases; bases unmatched to a gene: 9. CDR1 and CDR2 were assigned from the germline V gene as SGHRS and YFSETQ. The CDR3 starts with the cysteine, ends with the phenylalanine, and has 14 residues. The retained sequence is limited to the CDR3, 42 bases, with the frame set at the first base. Sequenced input: CD8+ T cells sorted from blood. The receptor chain draws on TRBV5-1 and TRBJ2-1, with 8 middle bases fitting TRBD2. This sequence was found in a man aged 50 to 60 in good health. The DNA reads as follows: TGCGCCAGCAGGCCTAGCGGGCCCTTCGATGAGCAGTTCTTC. It encodes CASRPSGPFDEQFF.